This T cell receptor beta chain was sequenced in a study of CD8 T cells in ankylosing spondylitis. This clonotype was detected many times. The antigen remains unidentified. General study findings and limits: The clones that were linked to disease were reported to be significantly enriched in matched synovial fluid samples from ankylosing spondylitis patients. What seemed typical of ankylosing spondylitis blood was a TCR beta motif built from several highly homologous variants. Certain motif variants had earlier been reported in reactive arthritis synovial fluid and blood.

This CDR3 has 15 amino acids. Germline CDR1 is DFQATT and CDR2 is SNEGSKA (reference sequence). The junction had 7 bases not matched to a gene; V was cut back by 5 bases and J by 4 bases. Libraries of TCR beta came from quantitative 5'-RACE with molecular barcodes. TCRdb itself ran the 5' RACE reads through MiXCR, one entry per CDR3 protein. The repertoire holds 150,000 to 200,000 distinct CDR3 sequences, around a sixth seen once, with 4.3% in the top ten. The origin of this receptor is a male donor under 35 with ankylosing spondylitis or in good health (not recorded which). The sample taken for sequencing was blood, either unsorted or a sorted T cell fraction (not recorded which). The genes are TRBV20-1 and TRBJ2-1, with 11 bases lining up with TRBD1. The CDR3 region has the DNA TGCAGTGCTCCCGGGACAGGGGGGGGTTACAATGAGCAGTTCTTC. Translated, it gives CSAPGTGGGYNEQFF.